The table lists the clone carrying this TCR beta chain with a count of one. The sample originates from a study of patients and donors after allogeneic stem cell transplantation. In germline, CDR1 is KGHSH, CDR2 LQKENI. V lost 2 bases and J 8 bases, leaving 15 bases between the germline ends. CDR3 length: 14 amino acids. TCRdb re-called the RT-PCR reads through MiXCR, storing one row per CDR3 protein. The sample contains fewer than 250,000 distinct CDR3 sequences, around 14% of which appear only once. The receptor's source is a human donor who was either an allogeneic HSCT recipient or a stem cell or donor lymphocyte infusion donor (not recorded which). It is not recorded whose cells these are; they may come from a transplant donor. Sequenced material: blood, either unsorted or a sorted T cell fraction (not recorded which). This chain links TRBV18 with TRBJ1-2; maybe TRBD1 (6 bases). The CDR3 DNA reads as TGTGCCAGCTCACCATTGAGGCAAGGGGGAGGCTACACCTTC. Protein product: CASSPLRQGGGYTF.